Given below is one TCR beta chain in context. This clonotype came up many times. The target of this receptor is not known. Base qualities are missing; no much larger clone stands one base away. The data derive from a study of T-cell reconstitution after alpha-beta-depleted transplantation in children (TCRdb year 2016). In terms of the full investigation: The study quantitatively tracked T-cell immune reconstitution after TCRalphabeta/CD19-depleted allogeneic hematopoietic cell transplantation in children using TCR repertoire profiling.

On the study overall, not on this receptor specifically: Hyperexpanded clone frequencies declined over subsequent months; after one year, T-cell counts and TCRbeta diversity were mostly attributed to newly produced T cells. In some patients, the high TCRbeta diversity seen at day 60 was put down to recipient T cells and intrathymic progenitors that had survived conditioning. About two months after transplant, the apparently early recovery of alphabetaT-cell counts reportedly depended on just several hundred clones that had expanded rapidly and came from non-depleted graft cells.

The library was built by means of PCR. The instrument was an Illumina HiSeq 2500. To normalize quantification of the TCRbeta repertoire, the TCR libraries were built with molecular barcoding that relied on unique molecular identifiers. TCRdb ran its own pipeline on the public reads, namely fastp trimming at Q25 and MiXCR clone calling, and kept in-frame beta chains. Identical CDR3 proteins give one entry, which carries the most common genes and DNA. The sample records over 150,000 distinct CDR3 sequences, approximately 7% of which are singletons. Approximately 5.7% of the sample lies in the top ten. Measured from the cysteine to the phenylalanine, the CDR3 is 11 residues long. Of the read, only the CDR3 DNA is kept; its 33 bases are in frame from base 1. The germline V gene yields SGHTA for CDR1 and FQGNSA for CDR2. V loses 5 bases of germline sequence and J loses 7 bases, and the interval between the two ends is 6 bases.

Read against the paper, the sample's treatment or condition label means: allogeneic hematopoietic cell transplantation with graft depleted of TCRalphabeta T cells and CD19 B cells. Transplant recipients were children who received TCRalphabeta/CD19-depleted allogeneic hematopoietic cell grafts. The clonotype was recovered from a boy between 2 and 10 years old with acute lymphoblastic leukemia, due to receive a stem cell transplant. This specimen consisted of PBMCs, obtained before TCRalphabeta/CD19-depleted stem cell transplant. Recombination connected TRBV7-2 to TRBJ2-1; the D gene remains uncertain. The CDR3 protein is CASSLLNEQFF. At the DNA level, the sequence is TGTGCCAGCAGCCTACTTAATGAGCAGTTCTTC.